The 30 T cell receptor beta chains below all came from one sample that was sequenced in a study of molecular identifiers for immune sequencing clone quantification. TCRdb reprocessed the PCR reads with MiXCR, giving one entry per CDR3 protein. The table lists more than 300,000 distinct CDR3 sequences, about a fifth of them singletons. Sequenced material: naive CD8+ T cells from blood, with Jurkat cell RNA spiked in. Subset described: FACS-sorted CD8+CD4-CCR7+CD45RA+ naive T cells. These receptors all come from a human donor in good health. Some libraries in this study had Jurkat cell RNA spiked in.

A remark on this clonotype: A much larger clone differs by one base, so this may be a read error. This CDR3 is missing its conserved last phenylalanine or tryptophan, likely due to a read error. In DNA, the CDR3 is TGCGCCAGCAGCCAACCGGGACACATAACAGATACGCAGTATTTG. Protein: CASSQPGHITDTQYL. This chain uses TRBV4-1 with TRBJ2-3; D is possibly TRBD1 (6 bases). The CDR3 extends over 15 amino acids. Trimming pared 2 bases from V and 3 bases from J, leaving 12 bases between. CDR1 MGHRA and CDR2 YSYEKL come from the germline V gene.

At least ten counts were recorded for this clonotype. This chain uses TRBV12-5 with TRBJ1-5; 12 bases match TRBD1. This CDR3 region has 15 residues. From germline, CDR1 is LGHNT and CDR2 FRNRAP. V shed 6 bases, J shed 4 bases, and the junction held 4 bases outside the gene matches. The CDR3 is CASGRGQGANQPQHF. The CDR3, as DNA: TGTGCTAGTGGCCGGGGACAGGGGGCAAATCAGCCCCAGCATTTT.

This chain joins TRBV20-1 and TRBJ2-3; 10 nucleotides align to TRBD2. The CDR3 has 16 residues. J gave up 4 bases and V 1 base, and 8 bases lay outside the gene matches. Per the germline V gene, CDR1 is DFQATT and CDR2 is SNEGSKA (reference sequence). For the CDR3, the DNA is TGCAGTGCTAGAGTTGTAGCGGGAGGCATGGCAGATACGCAGTATTTT. Its protein product is CSARVVAGGMADTQYF.

This clonotype was detected many times. The chain employs TRBV6-2 or TRBV6-3 and TRBJ2-5, with D perhaps TRBD2 (7 bases). Germline lookup yields CDR1 MNHEY and CDR2 SVGEGT. The CDR3 has 14 amino acids. With 6 bases removed from V and 4 bases from J, the gap between germline ends came to 15 bases. This CDR3 is CASSQSAGAETQYF. The CDR3 DNA reads TGTGCCAGCAGCCAATCCGCGGGGGCAGAGACCCAGTACTTC.

This clonotype occurred many times. This rearrangement joins TRBV7-2 to TRBJ1-1; D unclear. Trimming took off 2 bases at V and 4 bases at J, with 11 bases between the two ends. This CDR3 is 14 amino acids long. Germline V gives CDR1 SGHTA, CDR2 FQGNSA. The CDR3 sequence: CASSLSDIGTEAFF. CDR3 DNA sequence: TGTGCCAGCAGCTTAAGTGACATCGGCACTGAAGCTTTCTTT. Supplemented by reference TRBV7-2 and TRBJ1-1, the full variable domain reads GAGVSQSPSNKVTEKGKDVELRCDPISGHTALYWYRQSLGQGLEFLIYFQGNSAPDKSGLPSDRFSAERTGGSVSTLTIQRTQQEDSAVYLCASSLSDIGTEAFFGQGTRLTVV.

Ten or more counts support this clonotype. The chain carries TRBV15 and TRBJ2-5; TRBD1 aligns across 10 bases. Germline V CDR1 and CDR2: LNHNV, YYDKDF (reference sequence). The CDR3 has 15 amino acids. The junction had 10 bases not matched to a gene; V was cut back by 9 bases and J by 3 bases. CDR3 in amino acids: CATTYSGQGEETQYF. Here the CDR3 DNA reads TGTGCCACTACCTATAGCGGACAGGGGGAAGAGACCCAGTACTTC. Full variable domain (remainder filled in from reference TRBV15 and TRBJ2-5): DAMVIQNPRYQVTQFGKPVTLSCSQTLNHNVMYWYQQKSSQAPKLLFHYYDKDFNNEADTPDNFQSRRPNTSFCFLDIRSPGLGDTAMYLCATTYSGQGEETQYFGPGTRLLVL.

This clonotype was observed a handful of times. V and J are TRBV4-3 and TRBJ2-3, with 8 bases lining up with TRBD2. The CDR3 contains 17 residues. The germline gives CDR1 LGHNA, CDR2 YSLEER. V dropped 4 bases and J dropped 4; count of bases not matched to a gene: 13. CDR3 sequence (DNA): TGCGCCAGCAGCCCTAACCGTCGCAGCGGGGGCGCAGATACGCAGTATTTT. Encoded protein: CASSPNRRSGGADTQYF.

This clonotype was counted many times. This chain uses TRBV5-1 with TRBJ2-7; 7 bases agree with TRBD2. The CDR3 consists of 15 residues. CDR1 is SGHRS and CDR2 is YFSETQ in the germline V gene. Unmatched junction bases numbered 11, after V lost 4 bases and J lost 4 bases. CDR3 sequence reads: CASSPRDYDNYEQYF. In DNA form, the CDR3 reads TGCGCCAGCAGCCCCCGGGACTACGACAATTACGAGCAGTACTTC.

There are many counts of this clonotype. The V and J genes are TRBV20-1 and TRBJ2-1; D is perhaps TRBD1 or TRBD2 (5 bases each). The germline V and J ends were trimmed by 6 bases and 5 bases, with 17 bases remaining between them. This CDR3 region has 14 residues. The V gene's germline CDR1 is DFQATT and CDR2 SNEGSKA (reference sequence). Here the CDR3 DNA reads TGCAGTGCGGGACCGTGGCCGATCGACAATGAGCAGTTCTTC. Its translation: CSAGPWPIDNEQFF.

This clonotype was seen more than once but under ten times. The rearrangement uses TRBV6-2 or TRBV6-3 and TRBJ2-5; 8 nucleotides agree with TRBD2. J gave up 3 bases and V 6 bases, and 15 bases lay outside the gene matches. The CDR3 length is 17 residues. Germline V gene data show CDR1 as MNHEY and CDR2 as SVGEGT. CDR3 residues: CASSSNAAGGEEETQYF. CDR3 in DNA: TGTGCCAGCAGCTCTAACGCGGCGGGAGGAGAGGAAGAGACCCAGTACTTC.

This clonotype was seen repeatedly, ten times or more. The V gene is TRBV12-3 or TRBV12-4, the J gene TRBJ2-2; weak D call: TRBD2 (6 bases). The length of the CDR3 is 11 residues. Trimming took 7 bases from V and 7 from J, leaving 7 bases between them. CDR3 in amino acids: CASTRGGELFF. The CDR3, as DNA: TGTGCCAGCACGCGGGGCGGGGAGCTGTTTTTT.

The rearrangement uses TRBV13 and TRBJ2-7, with 11 bases fitting TRBD2. J lost 1 base, V lost 4 bases, and 3 bases had no gene match. Germline CDR1 reads PRHDT; CDR2 reads FYEKMQ (reference sequence). This CDR3 is built from 15 residues. The CDR3 bases are TGTGCCAGCAGCTCGGGACTAGCGGCATCCTACGAGCAGTACTTC. Its translation is CASSSGLAASYEQYF.

This clonotype was observed at least ten times. The V and J genes are TRBV7-2 and TRBJ2-5; 12 nucleotides line up with TRBD1. The CDR3 consists of 15 residues. Trimming cost V 4 bases and J 6 bases; bases outside gene matches: 6. Looked up from germline, CDR1 is SGHTA and CDR2 is FQGNSA. CDR3 loop: CASSSGTGGFKTQYF. DNA of the CDR3: TGTGCCAGCAGCTCCGGGACAGGGGGCTTTAAGACCCAGTACTTC.

This clonotype was seen repeatedly, ten times or more. The genes are TRBV7-2 and TRBJ2-3; D unclear. From germline, CDR1 is SGHTA and CDR2 FQGNSA. V dropped 8 bases and J dropped 2 bases, with 11 bases sitting between them. This CDR3 region has 13 residues. CDR3 protein: CASFELDTDTQYF. CDR3 in DNA: TGTGCCAGCTTTGAACTTGACACAGATACGCAGTATTTT.

About this clonotype: At one end, the junction sequence differs from germline, possibly due to a read error. This rearrangement joins TRBV6-5 to TRBJ1-4; 7 nucleotides align to TRBD1. This CDR3 spans 16 amino acids. Germline V gene data show CDR1 as MNHEY and CDR2 as SVGAGI. The CDR3 coding sequence is TGTGCCAACAGTACCGACAGGGATGGGGGTAATGAAAAACTGTTTTTT. It is translated as CANSTDRDGGNEKLFF.

This clonotype has ten or more counts. This chain joins TRBV30 and TRBJ1-1; a weak D match, TRBD1 (5 bases). V dropped 4 bases and J dropped 2 bases, with 14 bases sitting between them. There are 14 residues in the CDR3. From germline, CDR1 is GTSNPN and CDR2 SVGIG (reference sequence). This chain's CDR3 is CAWTLRDRNTEAFF. CDR3 coding DNA: TGTGCCTGGACCCTACGGGACCGAAACACTGAAGCTTTCTTT.

This clonotype was picked up a small number of times. The CDR3 sequence: CATSETGSNQPQHF. The CDR3 DNA sequence: TGTGCCACCAGTGAAACAGGGAGCAATCAGCCCCAGCATTTT. The genes are TRBV24-1 and TRBJ1-5; perhaps TRBD1 as D (6 bases). CDR1 and CDR2 from the germline V gene are KGHDR and SFDVKD. This CDR3 region has 14 residues. Trimming pared 4 bases from V and 1 base from J, leaving 7 bases between.

A note on this clonotype: One base away lies a much larger clone, so this may be a sequencing read error. The rearrangement links TRBV4-1 to TRBJ2-5, with D perhaps TRBD2 (5 bases). Per germline, CDR1 MGHRA and CDR2 YSYEKL. This CDR3 is 15 amino acids long. V was shortened by 4 bases and J by 4 bases, with 16 bases between the two germline ends. The CDR3 protein is CASSRISGGRETQYF. The DNA of the CDR3 is TGCGCCAGCAGCCGAATCTCGGGCGGGCGAGAGACCCAGTACTTC.

This clonotype was observed many times. The CDR3 DNA follows: TGTGCCAGCAGTTTCCAGGGAGGACCGGCTTACTACGAGCAGTACTTC. Translation: CASSFQGGPAYYEQYF. V is TRBV28 and J is TRBJ2-7; possibly TRBD2 for D (6 bases). CDR1 and CDR2 (germline): MDHEN, SYDVKM. CDR3 length equals 16 residues. V lost 3 bases and J lost 3, with 18 bases in between.

This clonotype was counted many times. CDR3 sequence (DNA): TGCAGTGCTAGAGAGTCAGGGCGCCAAGAGACCCAGTACTTC. Protein product: CSARESGRQETQYF. V and J are TRBV20-1 and TRBJ2-5; TRBD1 is a possible D gene (5 bases). In germline, CDR1 is DFQATT, CDR2 SNEGSKA (reference sequence). The CDR3 totals 14 residues. Trimming took off 0 bases at V and 1 base at J, with 9 bases between the two ends.

Ten or more counts support this clonotype. V is TRBV7-9 and J is TRBJ2-3, with 11 bases fitting TRBD1. Germline V gene lookup returns CDR1 SEHNR and CDR2 FQNEAQ (reference sequence). This CDR3 is built from 16 residues. V dropped 5 bases and J dropped 7; count of bases not matched to a gene: 11. In nucleotides, the CDR3 is TGTGCCAGCAGCCCCCGGACAGGGGGCCCCATTTATACGCAGTATTTT. Translation: CASSPRTGGPIYTQYF.

This clonotype was found many times. The CDR3 reads CASSHRTGDDLTDTQYF. CDR3 in DNA: TGCGCCAGCAGCCACAGAACAGGGGACGATCTCACAGATACGCAGTATTTT. This chain uses TRBV4-3 with TRBJ2-3; 7 bases agree with TRBD1. Germline assignment: CDR1 LGHNA and CDR2 YSLEER. Trimming removed 3 bases from V and 2 bases from J; junction bases left unmatched: 11. The CDR3 length is 17 residues.

The sample holds many counts of this clonotype. This chain joins TRBV5-1 and TRBJ2-7, with 9 bases aligning to TRBD1. The CDR3 consists of 15 residues. CDR1 and CDR2 from the germline V gene are SGHRS and YFSETQ. With 4 bases clipped from V and 6 bases from J, the junction kept 11 bases outside the gene matches. The CDR3 DNA reads as TGCGCCAGCAGCGGAACCGGGACAGGGTTGCTCGAGCAGTACTTC. It specifies CASSGTGTGLLEQYF.

Note on this clonotype: Germline is not matched at one junction end, which may reflect a read error. The CDR3 loop is CASSLWGMDTGELVF. In DNA, the CDR3 is TGTGCCAGCAGCTTATGGGGGATGGACACCGGGGAGCTGGTTTTT. V gene TRBV7-9 combines with J gene TRBJ2-2; D may match TRBD1 or TRBD2 (5 bases each). The CDR3 contains 15 residues. CDR1 and CDR2 from the germline V gene are SEHNR and FQNEAQ (reference sequence). Full variable domain (rest looked up from reference TRBV7-9 and TRBJ2-2): DTGVSQNPRHKITKRGQNVTFRCDPISEHNRLYWYRQTLGQGPEFLTYFQNEAQLEKSRLLSDRFSAERPKGSFSTLEIQRTEQGDSAMYLCASSLWGMDTGELVFGEGSRLTVL.

This clonotype was counted between two and nine times. A single base separates this from a much larger clone, so it may be a read error. The chain joins TRBV6-2 or TRBV6-3 to TRBJ2-6; 7 positions match TRBD1. V was pared by 5 bases and J by 4 bases, with 5 bases of the junction left unmatched. Germline lookup yields CDR1 MNHEY and CDR2 SVGEGT. The CDR3 loop spans 15 amino acids. The CDR3 is CASSQGQPGANVLTF. The CDR3 coding sequence is TGTGCCAGCAGTCAGGGACAGCCCGGGGCCAACGTCCTGACTTTC.

The chain uses TRBV4-3 and TRBJ2-7, with 7 nucleotides matching TRBD2. The junction had 6 bases not matched to a gene; V was cut back by 1 base and J by 6 bases. The CDR3 consists of 14 residues. Germline CDR1 LGHNA, CDR2 YSLEER. CDR3 DNA sequence: TGCGCCAGCAGCCAAGGAGCGGGAACCGCCGAGCAGTACTTC. It codes for CASSQGAGTAEQYF.

This sequence joins TRBV2 and TRBJ1-2; the D gene is possibly TRBD1 (5 bases). V was shortened by 4 bases and J by 0 bases, with 12 bases between the two germline ends. CDR1 is SNHLY and CDR2 is FYNNEI in the germline V gene. The CDR3 is made up of 15 amino acids. CDR3: CASSGQPFSNYGYTF. The DNA of the CDR3 is TGTGCCAGCAGTGGACAGCCCTTTTCTAACTATGGCTACACCTTC.

This clonotype appeared many times. The chain carries TRBV7-9 and TRBJ2-2, with D perhaps matching TRBD1 (6 bases). The CDR3 totals 14 residues. Trimming took 5 bases from V and 4 from J, leaving 11 bases between them. Looked up from germline, CDR1 is SEHNR and CDR2 is FQNEAQ (reference sequence). CDR3 loop: CASSRDTFTGELFF. CDR3 coding DNA: TGTGCCAGCAGCCGGGACACATTCACCGGGGAGCTGTTTTTT. Using reference TRBV7-9 and TRBJ2-2 for the parts outside the CDR3, the full variable domain is DTGVSQNPRHKITKRGQNVTFRCDPISEHNRLYWYRQTLGQGPEFLTYFQNEAQLEKSRLLSDRFSAERPKGSFSTLEIQRTEQGDSAMYLCASSRDTFTGELFFGEGSRLTVL.

Note on this clonotype: Since a much larger clone is just one base distant, this may be a read error. V usage is TRBV6-5 and J usage is TRBJ1-4, with D unresolved. CDR1 and CDR2 (germline): MNHEY, SVGAGI. The CDR3 length is 16 residues. The CDR3 here is CASGYSALQTNEKLFF. The CDR3 region has the DNA TGTGCCAGCGGTTACTCGGCATTACAGACTAATGAAAAACTGTTTTTT.

This clonotype was seen a few times. The CDR3 is CAISGAGGPQDTQYF. For the CDR3, the DNA is TGTGCCATCAGTGGGGCGGGGGGGCCTCAAGATACGCAGTATTTT. The chain recombines TRBV10-3 with TRBJ2-3; 9 bases align to TRBD2. The ends lost 4 bases at V and 5 bases at J; junction bases unmatched: 7. The CDR3 spans 15 residues. CDR1 and CDR2 from the germline V gene are ENHRY and SYGVKD.